This TCR beta chain appears in the sequencing data of a study of neoadjuvant nivolumab and ipilimumab in lung cancer. Using immunoSEQ multiplex PCR, the repertoire was profiled, and TCRdb retains in-frame clones only, with some absent. The sample includes 40,000 to 60,000 clones, approximately 90% of them seen just once. This clone showed up just once. The antigen is not known. Findings and limits, study-wide: Only a small number of samples underwent TCR sequencing. Resected-tumor TCR richness correlated positively with pretherapy blood richness.

The CDR3 is 17 residues long. CDR1 and CDR2 from the germline V gene are SEHNR and FQNEAQ (reference sequence). V was cut by 5 bases and J by 3 bases, with 19 bases left in between. The clonotype was recovered from an adult with non-small cell lung cancer. Some clones in this sample may be carry-over from other donors' samples. The chain combines TRBV7-9 with TRBJ2-2; either TRBD1 or TRBD2 may supply D (7 bases each). Material: blood, obtained before neoadjuvant nivolumab, alone or with ipilimumab. For the CDR3, the DNA is TGTGCCAGCAGCGGAGGGGGCGGGAGTGAGTACACCGGGGAGCTGTTTTTT. It specifies CASSGGGGSEYTGELFF. The full variable domain, completed using reference TRBV7-9 and TRBJ2-2, is DTGVSQNPRHKITKRGQNVTFRCDPISEHNRLYWYRQTLGQGPEFLTYFQNEAQLEKSRLLSDRFSAERPKGSFSTLEIQRTEQGDSAMYLCASSGGGGSEYTGELFFGEGSRLTVL.